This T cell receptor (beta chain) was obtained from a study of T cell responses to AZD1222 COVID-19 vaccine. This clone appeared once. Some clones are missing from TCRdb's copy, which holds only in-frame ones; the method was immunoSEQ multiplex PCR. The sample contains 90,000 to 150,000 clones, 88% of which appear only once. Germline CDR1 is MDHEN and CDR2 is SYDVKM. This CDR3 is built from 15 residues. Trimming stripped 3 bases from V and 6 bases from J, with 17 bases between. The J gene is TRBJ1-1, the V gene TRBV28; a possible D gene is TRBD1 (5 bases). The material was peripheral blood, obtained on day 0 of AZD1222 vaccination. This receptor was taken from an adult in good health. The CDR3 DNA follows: TGTGCCAGCAGTTTCAGTACTGGGGGGAAAGCTGAAGCTTTCTTT. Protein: CASSFSTGGKAEAFF.